This TCR beta chain was captured in a study of T cell responses to AZD1222 COVID-19 vaccine. Libraries were prepared by immunoSEQ multiplex PCR; TCRdb keeps only in-frame clonotypes and omits some of them. The profile shows around 120,000 clones, approximately 90% of them singletons. Some second doses came at about 4 weeks and others at about 12 weeks; these were pooled. This CDR3 has 15 residues. The germline V gene encodes CDR1 SGDLS and CDR2 YYNGEE. Germline trimming cut 4 bases from V and 5 bases from J; bases unmatched to any gene: 6. On this clone: The antigen remains unidentified.

Findings and caveats of the study: Targets within unmutated variant regions were reportedly found for nearly half of spike-specific TCRs.

The V and J genes are TRBV9 and TRBJ2-5; 12 nucleotides match TRBD1. Specimen: peripheral blood, collected 28 days after the second AZD1222 dose. The receptor was derived from an adult who received the AZD1222 COVID-19 vaccine. The CDR3 DNA sequence: TGTGCCAGCAGCTCCGGGACAGGGGGCCGGGAGACCCAGTACTTC. Translation gives CASSSGTGGRETQYF. The full variable domain, completed using reference TRBV9 and TRBJ2-5, is DSGVTQTPKHLITATGQRVTLRCSPRSGDLSVYWYQQSLDQGLQFLIQYYNGEERAKGNILERFSAQQFPDLHSELNLSSLELGDSALYFCASSSGTGGRETQYFGPGTRLLVL.